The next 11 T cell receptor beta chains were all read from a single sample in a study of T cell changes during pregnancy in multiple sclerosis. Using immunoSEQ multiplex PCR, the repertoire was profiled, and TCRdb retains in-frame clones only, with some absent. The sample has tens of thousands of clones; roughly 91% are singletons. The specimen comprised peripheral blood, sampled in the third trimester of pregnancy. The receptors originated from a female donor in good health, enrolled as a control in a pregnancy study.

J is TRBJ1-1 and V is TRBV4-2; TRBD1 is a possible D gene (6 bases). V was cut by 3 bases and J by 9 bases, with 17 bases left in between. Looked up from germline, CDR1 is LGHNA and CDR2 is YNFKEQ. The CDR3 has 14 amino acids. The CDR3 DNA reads TGTGCCAGCAGCCAGGACTCCGGGACATATAAAGCTTTCTTT. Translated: CASSQDSGTYKAFF.

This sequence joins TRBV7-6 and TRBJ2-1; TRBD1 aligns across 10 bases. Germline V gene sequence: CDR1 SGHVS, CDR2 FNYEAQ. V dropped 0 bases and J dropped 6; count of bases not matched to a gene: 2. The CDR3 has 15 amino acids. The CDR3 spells CASSLAGQGSNEQFF. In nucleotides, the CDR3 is TGTGCCAGCAGCTTAGCGGGACAGGGGTCCAATGAGCAGTTCTTC.

CDR3 sequence reads: CASLLPGDSPWTQYF. The CDR3 DNA sequence: TGTGCCAGCCTCCTCCCAGGGGATTCCCCGTGGACCCAGTACTTC. The rearrangement links TRBV2 to TRBJ2-5, with D perhaps TRBD1 (6 bases). Per the germline V gene, CDR1 is SNHLY and CDR2 is FYNNEI. This CDR3 contains 15 residues. V was clipped by 8 bases and J by 7 bases, with 23 bases between them.

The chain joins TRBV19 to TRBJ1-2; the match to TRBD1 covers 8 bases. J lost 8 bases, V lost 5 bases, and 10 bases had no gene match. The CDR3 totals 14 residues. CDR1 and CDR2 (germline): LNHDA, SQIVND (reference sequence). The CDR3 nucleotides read TGTGCCAGTAGTTCCAATGACAGGGGTAGAGGCTACACCTTC. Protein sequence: CASSSNDRGRGYTF. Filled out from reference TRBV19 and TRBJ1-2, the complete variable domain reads DGGITQSPKYLFRKEGQNVTLSCEQNLNHDAMYWYRQDPGQGLRLIYYSQIVNDFQKGDIAEGYSVSREKKESFPLTVTSAQKNPTAFYLCASSSNDRGRGYTFGSGTRLTVV.

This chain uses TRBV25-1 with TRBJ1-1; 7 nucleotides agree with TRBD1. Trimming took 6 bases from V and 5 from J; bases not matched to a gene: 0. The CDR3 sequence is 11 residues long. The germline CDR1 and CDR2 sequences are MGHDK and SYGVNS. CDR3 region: CASRTGTEAFF. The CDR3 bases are TGTGCCAGCAGGACAGGGACTGAAGCTTTCTTT.

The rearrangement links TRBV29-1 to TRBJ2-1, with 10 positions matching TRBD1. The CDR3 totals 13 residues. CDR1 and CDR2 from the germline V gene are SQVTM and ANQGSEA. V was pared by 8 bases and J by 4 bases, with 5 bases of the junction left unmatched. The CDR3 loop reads CSYRDRGYNEQFF. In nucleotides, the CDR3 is TGCAGCTACCGGGACAGGGGATACAATGAGCAGTTCTTC.

CDR3 bases: TGTGCCAGCAGGATTGGGACAGGCCGCCTCCTGAGAACTGAAGCTTTCTTT. Protein product: CASRIGTGRLLRTEAFF. The rearrangement uses TRBV11-2 and TRBJ1-1, with TRBD1 identical over 8 bases. This CDR3 is 17 amino acids long. Per germline, CDR1 SGHAT and CDR2 FQNNGV. V was clipped by 6 bases and J by 5 bases; unmatched bases: 17. The full variable domain, completed using reference TRBV11-2 and TRBJ1-1, is EAGVAQSPRYKIIEKRQSVAFWCNPISGHATLYWYQQILGQGPKLLIQFQNNGVVDDSQLPKDRFSAERLKGVDSTLKIQPAKLEDSAVYLCASRIGTGRLLRTEAFFGQGTRLTVV.

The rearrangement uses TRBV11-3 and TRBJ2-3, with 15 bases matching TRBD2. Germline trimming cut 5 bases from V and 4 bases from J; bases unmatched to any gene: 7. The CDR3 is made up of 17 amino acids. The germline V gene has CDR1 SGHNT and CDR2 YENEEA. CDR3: CASSRPGLAGGADTQYF. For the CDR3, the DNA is TGTGCCAGCAGCCGGCCCGGACTAGCGGGGGGGGCAGATACGCAGTATTTT. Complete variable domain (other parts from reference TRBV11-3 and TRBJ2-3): EAGVVQSPRYKIIEKKQPVAFWCNPISGHNTLYWYLQNLGQGPELLIRYENEEAVDDSQLPKDRFSAERLKGVDSTLKIQPAELGDSAVYLCASSRPGLAGGADTQYFGPGTRLTVL.

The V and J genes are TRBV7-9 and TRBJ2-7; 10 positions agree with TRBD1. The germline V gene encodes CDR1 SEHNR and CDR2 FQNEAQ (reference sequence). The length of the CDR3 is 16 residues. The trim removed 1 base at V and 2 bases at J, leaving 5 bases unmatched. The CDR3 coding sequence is TGTGCCAGCAGCTTAGGTGTGGGACAGGGGACCTACGAGCAGTACTTC. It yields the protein CASSLGVGQGTYEQYF.

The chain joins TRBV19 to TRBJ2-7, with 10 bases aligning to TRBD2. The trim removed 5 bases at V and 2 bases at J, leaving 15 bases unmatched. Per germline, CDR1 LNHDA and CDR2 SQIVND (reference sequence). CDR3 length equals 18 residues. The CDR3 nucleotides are TGTGCCAGTAGTTCTCGGAACCTAACTAGCGGGACTCCCTACGAGCAGTACTTC. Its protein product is CASSSRNLTSGTPYEQYF.

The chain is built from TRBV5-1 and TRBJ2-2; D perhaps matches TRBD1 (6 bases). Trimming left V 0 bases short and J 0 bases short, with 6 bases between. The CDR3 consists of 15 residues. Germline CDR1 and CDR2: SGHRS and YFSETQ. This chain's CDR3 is CASSLEGANTGELFF. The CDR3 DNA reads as TGCGCCAGCAGCTTGGAGGGGGCGAACACCGGGGAGCTGTTTTTT.